These 10 T cell receptor beta chains were sequenced from one sample in a study of shared clonotypes between healthy human individuals. Generated by immunoSEQ multiplex PCR, the TCRdb table keeps only in-frame clones and is missing some. The sample comprises about 2 million clones, 90% to 95% of which are singletons, and around 0.13% rests with the top ten. The sequenced sample was naive CD4+ T cells sorted from blood. Subset described: CD45RA+ positively selected. These receptors were collected from a man aged 18 to 30 in good health.

This chain links TRBV7-3 with TRBJ2-1, with D perhaps given as TRBD1 or TRBD2 (6 bases each). Germline lookup yields CDR1 SGHTA and CDR2 FQGTGA. The CDR3 loop spans 15 amino acids. Trimming left V 3 bases short and J 9 bases short, with 18 bases between. The CDR3 loop is CASSLLSGASGEQFF. The CDR3 DNA sequence: TGTGCCAGCAGCTTGCTATCGGGGGCCTCAGGTGAGCAGTTCTTC.

The genes are TRBV5-6 and TRBJ2-5, with D uncertain. The germline V and J ends were trimmed by 0 bases and 1 base, with 10 bases remaining between them. The CDR3 has 15 amino acids. The germline V gene has CDR1 SGHDT and CDR2 YYEEEE. The CDR3 protein is CASSLVGPVQETQYF. CDR3 DNA: TGTGCCAGCAGCTTGGTAGGGCCGGTCCAAGAGACCCAGTACTTC.

V gene TRBV6-5 combines with J gene TRBJ1-6, with D possibly matching TRBD1 (5 bases). The CDR3 extends over 15 amino acids. Per the germline V gene, CDR1 is MNHEY and CDR2 is SVGAGI. Trimming stripped 4 bases from V and 10 bases from J, with 17 bases between. CDR3: CASSSPGGVGSPLHF. CDR3 bases: TGTGCCAGCAGTTCCCCCGGAGGGGTAGGATCACCCCTCCACTTT.

The rearrangement uses TRBV5-1 and TRBJ1-3; weak D call: TRBD1 (5 bases). This CDR3 spans 15 amino acids. V was trimmed by 7 bases and J by 6 bases, leaving 20 bases between them. Germline V gene data show CDR1 as SGHRS and CDR2 as YFSETQ. The CDR3 DNA sequence: TGCGCCAGCTGCCCCGCCGGAGGGGTGGAAAACACCATATATTTT. Residues: CASCPAGGVENTIYF.

V usage is TRBV28 and J usage is TRBJ1-2, with D perhaps matching TRBD1 (6 bases). The CDR3 length is 12 residues. The germline gives CDR1 MDHEN, CDR2 SYDVKM. V shed 6 bases and J shed 8 bases, with 13 bases lying between them. Here the CDR3 DNA reads TGTGCCAGCAGATTGACAGGTTTCGGCTACACCTTC. Translation: CASRLTGFGYTF.

V usage is TRBV15 and J usage is TRBJ1-4; no reliable D call. This CDR3 contains 15 residues. V dropped 0 bases and J dropped 8 bases, with 13 bases sitting between them. Germline loops: CDR1 LNHNV, CDR2 YYDKDF (reference sequence). The CDR3 sequence: CATSREAAFNEKLFF. The CDR3 DNA reads TGTGCCACCAGCAGAGAGGCAGCCTTTAACGAAAAACTGTTTTTT. Drawing the rest from reference TRBV15 and TRBJ1-4, the complete variable domain is DAMVIQNPRYQVTQFGKPVTLSCSQTLNHNVMYWYQQKSSQAPKLLFHYYDKDFNNEADTPDNFQSRRPNTSFCFLDIRSPGLGDTAMYLCATSREAAFNEKLFFGSGTQLSVL.

To note about this clone: Other DNA sequences in this specimen translate into the identical CDR3. The chain recombines TRBV30 with TRBJ2-5; D gene unclear. The CDR3 extends over 11 amino acids. CDR1 and CDR2 from the germline V gene are GTSNPN and SVGIG (reference sequence). Trimming took 5 bases from V and 5 from J, leaving 9 bases between them. The CDR3 sequence: CAWSGRETQYF. As DNA, the CDR3 is TGTGCCTGGTCCGGCCGGGAGACCCAGTACTTC.

V is TRBV27 and J is TRBJ1-1; 12 bases line up with TRBD1. Germline-derived CDR1 and CDR2 are MNHEY and SMNVEV (reference sequence). The CDR3 sequence is 17 residues long. Germline trimming cut 5 bases from V and 0 bases from J; bases unmatched to any gene: 7. The CDR3 bases are TGTGCCAGCAGTCTCGGGACAGGGGGCGTCTTGAACACTGAAGCTTTCTTT. It specifies CASSLGTGGVLNTEAFF.

This clone was counted between two and nine times. This chain links TRBV5-1 with TRBJ2-2; 11 nucleotides match TRBD2. With 1 base clipped from V and 1 base from J, the junction kept 0 bases outside the gene matches. CDR1 SGHRS and CDR2 YFSETQ come from the germline V gene. The CDR3 spans 16 residues. The DNA of the CDR3 is TGCGCCAGCAGCTTGACTAGCGGGAGGAACACCGGGGAGCTGTTTTTT. The encoded protein is CASSLTSGRNTGELFF.

The rearrangement joins TRBV2 to TRBJ2-2, with 14 bases lining up with TRBD2. CDR3 length equals 16 residues. Per germline, CDR1 SNHLY and CDR2 FYNNEI. Trimming cost V 5 bases and J 7 bases; bases outside gene matches: 6. CDR3 loop: CASSSTSGGAGGELFF. Written as DNA, the CDR3 is TGTGCCAGCAGTTCGACTAGCGGGGGGGCCGGCGGGGAGCTGTTTTTT.